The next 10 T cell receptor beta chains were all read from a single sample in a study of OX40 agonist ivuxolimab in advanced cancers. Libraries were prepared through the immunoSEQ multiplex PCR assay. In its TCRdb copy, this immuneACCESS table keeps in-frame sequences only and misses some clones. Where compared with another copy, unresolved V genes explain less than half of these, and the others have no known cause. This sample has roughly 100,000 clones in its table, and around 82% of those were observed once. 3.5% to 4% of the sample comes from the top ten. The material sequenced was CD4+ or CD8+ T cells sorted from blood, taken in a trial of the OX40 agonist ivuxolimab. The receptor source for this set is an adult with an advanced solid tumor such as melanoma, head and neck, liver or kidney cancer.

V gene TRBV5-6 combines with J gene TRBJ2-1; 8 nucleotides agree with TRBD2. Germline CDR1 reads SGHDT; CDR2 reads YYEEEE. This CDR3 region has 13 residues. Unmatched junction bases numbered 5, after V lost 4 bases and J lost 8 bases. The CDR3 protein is CASSPRGGDEQFF. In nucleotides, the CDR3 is TGTGCCAGCAGCCCCCGGGGGGGCGATGAGCAGTTCTTC. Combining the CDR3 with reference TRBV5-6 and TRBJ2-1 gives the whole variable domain DAGVTQSPTHLIKTRGQQVTLRCSPKSGHDTVSWYQQALGQGPQFIFQYYEEEERQRGNFPDRFSGHQFPNYSSELNVNALLLGDSALYLCASSPRGGDEQFFGPGTRLTVL.

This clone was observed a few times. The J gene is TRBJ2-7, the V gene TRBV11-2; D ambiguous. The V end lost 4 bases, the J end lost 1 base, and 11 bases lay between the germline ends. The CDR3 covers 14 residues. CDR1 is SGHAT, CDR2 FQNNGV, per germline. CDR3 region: CASSSDPGSYEQYF. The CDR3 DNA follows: TGTGCCAGCAGCTCAGATCCTGGTTCCTACGAGCAGTACTTC.

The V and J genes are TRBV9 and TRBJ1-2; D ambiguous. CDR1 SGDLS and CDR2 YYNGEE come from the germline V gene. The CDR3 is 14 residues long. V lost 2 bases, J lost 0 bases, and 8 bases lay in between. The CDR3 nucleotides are TGTGCCAGCAGCGTTCGAGGAGCTAACTATGGCTACACCTTC. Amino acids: CASSVRGANYGYTF.

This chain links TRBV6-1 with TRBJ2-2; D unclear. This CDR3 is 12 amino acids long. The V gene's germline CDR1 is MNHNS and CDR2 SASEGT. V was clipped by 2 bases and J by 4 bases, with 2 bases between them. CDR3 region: CASSESTGELFF. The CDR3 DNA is TGTGCCAGCAGTGAATCCACCGGGGAGCTGTTTTTT.

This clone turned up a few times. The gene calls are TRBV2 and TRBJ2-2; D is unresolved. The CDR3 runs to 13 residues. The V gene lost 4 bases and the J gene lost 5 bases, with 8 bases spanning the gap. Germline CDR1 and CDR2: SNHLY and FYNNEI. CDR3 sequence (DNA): TGTGCCAGCAGTGTCCAGACTACCGGGGAGCTGTTTTTT. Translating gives CASSVQTTGELFF.

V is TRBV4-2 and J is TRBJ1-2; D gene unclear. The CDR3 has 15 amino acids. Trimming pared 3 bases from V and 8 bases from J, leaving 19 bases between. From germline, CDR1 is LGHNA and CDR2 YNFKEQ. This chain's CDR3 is CASSQESDTEGGYTF. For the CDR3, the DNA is TGTGCCAGCAGCCAGGAATCAGATACCGAGGGCGGCTACACCTTC.

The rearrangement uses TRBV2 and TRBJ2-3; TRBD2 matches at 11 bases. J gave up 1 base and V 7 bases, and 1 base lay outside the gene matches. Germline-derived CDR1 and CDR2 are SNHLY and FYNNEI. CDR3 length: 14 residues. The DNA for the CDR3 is TGTGCCAGCAAGGGACTAGCGGGCACAGATACGCAGTATTTT. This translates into CASKGLAGTDTQYF.

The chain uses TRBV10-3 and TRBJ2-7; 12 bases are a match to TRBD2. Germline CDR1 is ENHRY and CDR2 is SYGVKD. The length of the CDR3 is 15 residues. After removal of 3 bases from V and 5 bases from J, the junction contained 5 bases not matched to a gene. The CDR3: CAISDATSGSDEQYF. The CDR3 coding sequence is TGTGCCATCAGTGACGCGACTAGCGGGAGCGACGAGCAGTACTTC.

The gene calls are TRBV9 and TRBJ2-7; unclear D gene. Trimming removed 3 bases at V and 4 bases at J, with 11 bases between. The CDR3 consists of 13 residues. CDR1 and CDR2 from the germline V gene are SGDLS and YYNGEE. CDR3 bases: TGTGCCAGCAGCGAGAATAGCATATACGAGCAGTACTTC. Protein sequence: CASSENSIYEQYF.

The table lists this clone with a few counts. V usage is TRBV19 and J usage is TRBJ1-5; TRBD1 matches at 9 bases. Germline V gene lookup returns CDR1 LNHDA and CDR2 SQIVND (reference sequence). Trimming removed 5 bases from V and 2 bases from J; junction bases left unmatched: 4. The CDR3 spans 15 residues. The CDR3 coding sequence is TGTGCCAGTAGTGACCGGGACAGGGGCAATCAGCCCCAGCATTTT. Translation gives CASSDRDRGNQPQHF.